Shown below are 32 T cell receptor beta chains from a single sample sequenced in a study of Ad26.COV2.S vaccination and SARS-CoV-2 variants. Treatment in this sample: roughly 19 received Ad26.COV2.S at low or high dose, single or two shots; several received placebo; per-sample allocation not given. It was on day 63 after the first vaccine or placebo injection that samples were taken. Data came from immunoSEQ multiplex PCR; TCRdb stores just in-frame clones and leaves some out. The data hold roughly 500,000 clones, with 89% observed a single time. The source was peripheral blood, collected in a trial of Ad26.COV2.S vaccine versus placebo. Source of these receptors: a person between 18 and 59 years old who received the Ad26.COV2.S COVID-19 vaccine or a placebo.

The chain has TRBV15 and TRBJ2-1; 11 bases line up with TRBD1. The CDR3 totals 16 residues. V was clipped by 1 base and J by 6 bases; unmatched bases: 5. CDR1 is LNHNV, CDR2 YYDKDF, per germline (reference sequence). The CDR3 DNA sequence: TGTGCCACCAGCAGAGTGGGGACAGGGGGTAGCAATGAGCAGTTCTTC. Amino acids: CATSRVGTGGSNEQFF.

The chain recombines TRBV27 with TRBJ2-7; 9 bases fit TRBD2. The length of the CDR3 is 13 residues. V was clipped by 6 bases and J by 2 bases; unmatched bases: 2. CDR1 and CDR2 (germline): MNHEY, SMNVEV (reference sequence). The CDR3 spells CASRAGGTYEQYF. For the CDR3, the DNA is TGTGCCAGCAGGGCGGGGGGGACCTACGAGCAGTACTTC.

This clone was found once. The chain carries TRBV6-2 or TRBV6-3 and TRBJ1-2; a weak D match, TRBD1 (6 bases). Trimming pared 0 bases from V and 6 bases from J, leaving 8 bases between. The CDR3 runs to 13 residues. Germline V lookup: CDR1 MNHEY, CDR2 SVGEGT. This CDR3 reads CASSYSNRDGYTF. The CDR3 nucleotides read TGTGCCAGCAGTTACTCTAACAGGGATGGCTACACCTTC.

A single count supports this clone. V usage is TRBV2 and J usage is TRBJ2-7; 8 bases are shared with TRBD1. Germline values: CDR1 SNHLY, CDR2 FYNNEI. The CDR3 has 14 residues. V was pared by 6 bases and J by 3 bases, with 7 bases of the junction left unmatched. CDR3 protein: CASRDRDGDYEQYV. CDR3 DNA: TGTGCCAGCAGGGACAGGGATGGGGACTACGAGCAGTACGTC.

This chain connects TRBV7-2 to TRBJ2-6; 8 nucleotides align to TRBD2. V shed 0 bases, J shed 2 bases, and the junction held 0 bases outside the gene matches. The CDR3 length is 16 residues. Germline V gives CDR1 SGHTA, CDR2 FQGNSA. CDR3 DNA sequence: TGTGCCAGCAGCTTAGCGCGGGGGGCTGGGGCCAACGTCCTGACTTTC. It encodes CASSLARGAGANVLTF.

V usage is TRBV19 and J usage is TRBJ1-3; unclear D gene. The CDR3 length is 15 residues. Germline V gene data show CDR1 as LNHDA and CDR2 as SQIVND (reference sequence). Trimming cost V 5 bases and J 1 base, with 12 bases left between them. Here the CDR3 DNA reads TGTGCCAGTAGTCCAATCCGCGGTTCTGGAAACACCATATATTTT. Its translation: CASSPIRGSGNTIYF.

This chain joins TRBV2 and TRBJ1-4; unclear D gene. CDR1 SNHLY and CDR2 FYNNEI come from the germline V gene. V lost 10 bases to trimming and J lost 8 bases, with 17 bases between them. This CDR3 is 13 amino acids long. CDR3 in DNA: TGTGCCACTCAGCGAGTTCCGACGGAAAAACTGTTTTTT. Its protein is CATQRVPTEKLFF.

The rearrangement joins TRBV18 to TRBJ2-3; tentatively, D is TRBD1 or TRBD2 (5 bases each). Germline V gene lookup returns CDR1 KGHSH and CDR2 LQKENI. The V and J ends lost 2 bases and 4 bases respectively, with 16 bases between them. The CDR3 is 16 residues long. The chain's CDR3 is CASSPGTEQQADTQYF. The CDR3 DNA is TGTGCCAGCTCACCAGGGACGGAGCAGCAGGCAGATACGCAGTATTTT.

V is TRBV3-1 (or the pseudogene TRBV3-2) and J is TRBJ2-3; D is uncertain. CDR1 and CDR2 (germline): LGHDT, YNNKEL (reference sequence). Trimming removed 2 bases from V and 0 bases from J, with 12 bases in between. The CDR3 has 16 amino acids. The CDR3 is CASSQTMGASTDTQYF. The CDR3 DNA sequence: TGTGCCAGCAGCCAAACGATGGGCGCTAGCACAGATACGCAGTATTTT.

In regard to this clone: A read error may account for a junction end that differs from germline. The chain links TRBV11-2 to TRBJ1-4; D not resolved. CDR3 length: 15 residues. Per germline, CDR1 SGHAT and CDR2 FQNNGV. CDR3 DNA sequence: TGTGCCAGCAGCCTAGAGGGATTTATTAATGAAAAACTGTTTTTT. This translates into CASSLEGFINEKLFF.

The chain employs TRBV6-6 and TRBJ1-1, with D unresolved. The V gene's germline CDR1 is MNHNY and CDR2 SVGAGI (reference sequence). V was clipped by 0 bases and J by 0 bases, with 8 bases between them. The length of the CDR3 is 15 residues. CDR3 loop: CASSYSFKMNTEAFF. In DNA, the CDR3 is TGTGCCAGCAGTTACTCGTTCAAAATGAACACTGAAGCTTTCTTT.

This clone has a single count. The rearrangement joins TRBV13 to TRBJ1-1; D gene unclear. The CDR3 runs to 13 residues. Germline lookup yields CDR1 PRHDT and CDR2 FYEKMQ (reference sequence). Trimming took 3 bases from V and 8 from J, leaving 13 bases between them. CDR3 sequence: CASSFAPGKEAFF. CDR3 bases: TGTGCCAGCAGCTTTGCACCCGGGAAAGAAGCTTTCTTT.

This clone was seen a single time. V is TRBV4-2 and J is TRBJ2-3; D perhaps matches TRBD2 (6 bases). This CDR3 has 14 residues. V was clipped by 1 base and J by 6 bases, with 11 bases between them. Germline-derived CDR1 and CDR2 are LGHNA and YNFKEQ. The CDR3 nucleotides read TGTGCCAGCAGCCAAGTGAGCGGGCTGGATACGCAGTATTTT. Translation: CASSQVSGLDTQYF.

The rearrangement uses TRBV7-2 and TRBJ1-2; weak D call: TRBD1 (5 bases). The CDR3 spans 16 residues. Germline V CDR1 and CDR2: SGHTA, FQGNSA. V was cut by 1 base and J by 4 bases, with 16 bases left in between. CDR3 in DNA: TGTGCCAGCAGCTTAGGAGGGGTCAGGGCCTCCTATGGCTACACCTTC. It yields the protein CASSLGGVRASYGYTF.

The V gene is TRBV28, the J gene TRBJ1-4, with D maybe TRBD1 (6 bases). Trimming took 5 bases from V and 8 from J, leaving 21 bases between them. The CDR3 has 16 residues. Germline CDR1 MDHEN, CDR2 SYDVKM. CDR3 in amino acids: CASSEQGSGNAEKLFF. The CDR3 DNA is TGTGCCAGCAGTGAACAGGGTTCGGGGAATGCGGAAAAACTGTTTTTT.

As for this clone: This sample includes further DNA sequences coding for the same CDR3. The genes are TRBV18 and TRBJ1-1, with TRBD1 matching 7 bases. Looked up from germline, CDR1 is KGHSH and CDR2 is LQKENI. This CDR3 has 14 amino acids. V gave up 3 bases and J gave up 0 bases; unmatched junction bases: 1. The DNA for the CDR3 is TGTGCCAGCTCACCGGGACAGTTGAACACTGAAGCTTTCTTT. This codes for CASSPGQLNTEAFF.

The chain is built from TRBV19 and TRBJ1-1; unclear D gene. Germline lookup yields CDR1 LNHDA and CDR2 SQIVND (reference sequence). The CDR3 covers 15 residues. V shed 5 bases and J shed 1 base, with 14 bases lying between them. CDR3: CASSRFSQWNTEAFF. CDR3 DNA: TGTGCCAGTAGTCGGTTCAGCCAGTGGAACACTGAAGCTTTCTTT.

J is TRBJ1-2 and V is TRBV5-1; 10 bases agree with TRBD1. Germline V gene data show CDR1 as SGHRS and CDR2 as YFSETQ. The CDR3 is 17 residues long. Trimming removed 2 bases from V and 3 bases from J; junction bases left unmatched: 10. DNA of the CDR3: TGCGCCAGCAGCTTTAGCCCACCGGGACAGGGGTACTATGGCTACACCTTC. Its translation: CASSFSPPGQGYYGYTF.

The chain joins TRBV7-3 to TRBJ2-3, with 8 bases identical to TRBD1. V lost 4 bases to trimming and J lost 4 bases; unmatched junction nucleotides: 4. Germline CDR1 is SGHTA and CDR2 is FQGTGA. This CDR3 has 14 residues. The CDR3 loop reads CASSSGTGADTQYF. CDR3 DNA sequence: TGTGCCAGCAGCTCCGGGACAGGAGCAGATACGCAGTATTTT. Based on the CDR3 plus reference TRBV7-3 and TRBJ2-3, the full variable domain is GAGVSQTPSNKVTEKGKYVELRCDPISGHTALYWYRQSLGQGPEFLIYFQGTGAADDSGLPNDRFFAVRPEGSVSTLKIQRTERGDSAVYLCASSSGTGADTQYFGPGTRLTVL.

The rearrangement links TRBV14 to TRBJ2-1, with a tentative D call TRBD2 (5 bases). Between the trimmed V and J ends, which lost 1 base and 2 bases, there was a span of 12 bases. The CDR3 consists of 16 residues. Germline CDR1 reads SGHDN; CDR2 reads FVKESK. The CDR3 nucleotides read TGTGCCAGCAGCCAAGTTGGCGGGCTACCCTACAATGAGCAGTTCTTC. It translates to CASSQVGGLPYNEQFF.

V usage is TRBV4-2 and J usage is TRBJ2-2; TRBD2 matches at 11 bases. The CDR3 length is 16 residues. Germline assignment: CDR1 LGHNA and CDR2 YNFKEQ. The ends lost 4 bases at V and 3 bases at J; junction bases unmatched: 4. CDR3 loop: CASSLRTSGYTGELFF. In DNA, the CDR3 is TGTGCCAGCAGCCTCCGGACTAGCGGGTACACCGGGGAGCTGTTTTTT.

The CDR3, as DNA: TGTGCCACGGAGGGACCGGGAGAAGCTGAAGCTTTCTTT. Translating it yields CATEGPGEAEAFF. V and J are TRBV28 and TRBJ1-1; TRBD1 might be the D (5 bases). The V and J ends lost 10 bases and 6 bases respectively, with 18 bases between them. CDR1 MDHEN and CDR2 SYDVKM come from the germline V gene. The CDR3 loop spans 13 amino acids.

Notes on this clone: The junction departs from the called germline gene at one end, perhaps through a read error. The V and J genes are TRBV7-9 and TRBJ2-1; 7 positions agree with TRBD2. The CDR3 covers 13 residues. Germline CDR1 reads SEHNR; CDR2 reads FQNEAQ (reference sequence). As DNA, the CDR3 is TGTGCCAGCAGTTTAGGGGAGGGCTGGGTGCAGTTCTTC. Protein sequence: CASSLGEGWVQFF.

The chain uses TRBV7-2 and TRBJ1-5; possibly TRBD1 for D (6 bases). Trimming removed 3 bases from V and 4 bases from J, with 10 bases in between. CDR1 and CDR2 from the germline V gene are SGHTA and FQGNSA. The CDR3 has 14 amino acids. The CDR3 is CASSFGQPNQPQHF. The CDR3 DNA reads as TGTGCCAGCAGCTTCGGACAGCCGAATCAGCCCCAGCATTTT.

The chain is built from TRBV7-2 and TRBJ1-5, with D perhaps matching TRBD1 (5 bases). CDR3 length: 16 amino acids. Germline-derived CDR1 and CDR2 are SGHTA and FQGNSA. The V and J ends lost 1 base and 2 bases respectively, with 12 bases between them. The CDR3 reads CASSLGGTLGNQPQHF. CDR3 nucleotide sequence: TGTGCCAGCAGCTTAGGGGGGACTTTAGGCAATCAGCCCCAGCATTTT.

The J gene is TRBJ2-5, the V gene TRBV14; D gene uncertain. Germline values: CDR1 SGHDN, CDR2 FVKESK. The CDR3 has 12 residues. Trimming pared 2 bases from V and 5 bases from J, leaving 6 bases between. The CDR3, as DNA: TGTGCCAGCAGCCAACAGAGGGAGACCCAGTACTTC. This sequence encodes CASSQQRETQYF. The entire variable domain, with the rest obtained from reference TRBV14 and TRBJ2-5, is as follows: EAGVTQFPSHSVIEKGQTVTLRCDPISGHDNLYWYRRVMGKEIKFLLHFVKESKQDESGMPNNRFLAERTGGTYSTLKVQPAELEDSGVYFCASSQQRETQYFGPGTRLLVL.

This clone was detected once. The J gene is TRBJ1-1, the V gene TRBV5-8; the match to TRBD1 covers 7 bases. Germline trimming cut 5 bases from V and 12 bases from J; bases unmatched to any gene: 10. Germline assignment: CDR1 SGHTS and CDR2 YDEGEE. The CDR3 is 12 amino acids. The DNA of the CDR3 is TGTGCCAGCAGTTTCGACAGGGCTAGTACTTTCTTT. Its translation is CASSFDRASTFF.

J is TRBJ1-2 and V is TRBV18, with a possible D match to TRBD1 (6 bases). Germline V CDR1 and CDR2: KGHSH, LQKENI. This CDR3 comprises 15 residues. V lost 3 bases and J 1 base, leaving 12 bases between the germline ends. As DNA, the CDR3 is TGTGCCAGCTCACCCAGACAGGATAGTAACTATGGCTACACCTTC. It codes for CASSPRQDSNYGYTF.

CDR3 loop: CASRPGGMGQIKNTEAFF. The CDR3 nucleotides read TGTGCCAGTAGACCTGGGGGTATGGGACAGATAAAGAACACTGAAGCTTTCTTT. The chain couples TRBV19 to TRBJ1-1; 7 nucleotides agree with TRBD1. The germline gives CDR1 LNHDA, CDR2 SQIVND (reference sequence). The CDR3 is 18 residues long. Trimming removed 6 bases from V and 1 base from J; junction bases left unmatched: 17.

The rearrangement uses TRBV3-1 (or the pseudogene TRBV3-2) and TRBJ2-1, with a possible D match to TRBD2 (6 bases). This CDR3 contains 15 residues. V lost 4 bases and J 3 bases, leaving 13 bases between the germline ends. Germline CDR1 is LGHDT and CDR2 is YNNKEL (reference sequence). CDR3 region: CASSLLALNYNEQFF. In DNA form, the CDR3 reads TGTGCCAGCAGCCTCCTAGCGCTCAACTACAATGAGCAGTTCTTC.

This clone was counted only a few times. The chain uses TRBV3-1 (or the pseudogene TRBV3-2) and TRBJ1-1; D gene ambiguous. Trimming removed 3 bases at V and 0 bases at J, with 5 bases between. This CDR3 spans 13 amino acids. CDR1 LGHDT and CDR2 YNNKEL come from the germline V gene (reference sequence). DNA for the CDR3: TGTGCCAGCAGCCACGGCATGAACACTGAAGCTTTCTTT. Its translation: CASSHGMNTEAFF.

The chain employs TRBV7-9 and TRBJ1-1; the D gene is possibly TRBD1 (6 bases). CDR3 length: 16 residues. Germline CDR1 and CDR2: SEHNR and FQNEAQ (reference sequence). V was clipped by 1 base and J by 3 bases, with 15 bases between them. The CDR3 sequence: CASSLVTGGGDTEAFF. The CDR3 DNA sequence: TGTGCCAGCAGCTTAGTGACAGGAGGAGGGGACACTGAAGCTTTCTTT.